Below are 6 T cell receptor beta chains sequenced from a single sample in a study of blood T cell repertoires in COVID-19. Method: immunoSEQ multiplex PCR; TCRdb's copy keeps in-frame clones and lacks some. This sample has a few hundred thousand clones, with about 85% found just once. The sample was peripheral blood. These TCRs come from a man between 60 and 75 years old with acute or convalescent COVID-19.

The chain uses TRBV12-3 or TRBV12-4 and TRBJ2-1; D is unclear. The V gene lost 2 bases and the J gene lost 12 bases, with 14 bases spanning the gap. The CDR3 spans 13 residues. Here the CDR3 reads CASSLSSFSGQFF. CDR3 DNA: TGTGCCAGCAGTTTATCTTCCTTTTCAGGGCAGTTCTTC.

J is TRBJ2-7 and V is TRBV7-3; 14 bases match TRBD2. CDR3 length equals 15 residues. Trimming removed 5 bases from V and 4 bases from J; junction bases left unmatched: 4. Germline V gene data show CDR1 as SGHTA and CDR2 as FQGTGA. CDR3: CASSPGLAGEYEQYF. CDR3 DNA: TGTGCCAGCAGCCCGGGACTAGCGGGAGAATACGAGCAGTACTTC.

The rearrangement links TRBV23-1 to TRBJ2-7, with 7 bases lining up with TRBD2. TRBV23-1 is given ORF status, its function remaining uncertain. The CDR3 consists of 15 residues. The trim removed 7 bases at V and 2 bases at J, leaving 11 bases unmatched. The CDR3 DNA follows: TGCGCCAGCACCCCAAGCGGGACGGGCCCCTACGAGCAGTACTTC. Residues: CASTPSGTGPYEQYF.

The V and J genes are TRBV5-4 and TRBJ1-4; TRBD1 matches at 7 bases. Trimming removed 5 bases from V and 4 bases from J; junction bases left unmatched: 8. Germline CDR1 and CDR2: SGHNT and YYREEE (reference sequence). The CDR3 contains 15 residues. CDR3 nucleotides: TGTGCCAGCAGTCGGCGGGACAGTGATAATGAAAAACTGTTTTTT. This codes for CASSRRDSDNEKLFF.

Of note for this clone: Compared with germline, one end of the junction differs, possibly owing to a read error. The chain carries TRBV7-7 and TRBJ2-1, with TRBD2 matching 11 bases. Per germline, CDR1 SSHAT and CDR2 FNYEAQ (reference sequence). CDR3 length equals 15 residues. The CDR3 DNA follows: TGTGCTAGCAGCTTACGACTAGCGGGGTACAATGAGCAGTTCTTC. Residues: CASSLRLAGYNEQFF.

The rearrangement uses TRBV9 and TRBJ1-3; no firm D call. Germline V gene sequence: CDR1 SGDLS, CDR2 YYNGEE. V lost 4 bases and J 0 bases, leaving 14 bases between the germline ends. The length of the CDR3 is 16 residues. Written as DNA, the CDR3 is TGTGCCAGCAGCCCTTCCCGGGTTATCTCTGGAAACACCATATATTTT. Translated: CASSPSRVISGNTIYF.